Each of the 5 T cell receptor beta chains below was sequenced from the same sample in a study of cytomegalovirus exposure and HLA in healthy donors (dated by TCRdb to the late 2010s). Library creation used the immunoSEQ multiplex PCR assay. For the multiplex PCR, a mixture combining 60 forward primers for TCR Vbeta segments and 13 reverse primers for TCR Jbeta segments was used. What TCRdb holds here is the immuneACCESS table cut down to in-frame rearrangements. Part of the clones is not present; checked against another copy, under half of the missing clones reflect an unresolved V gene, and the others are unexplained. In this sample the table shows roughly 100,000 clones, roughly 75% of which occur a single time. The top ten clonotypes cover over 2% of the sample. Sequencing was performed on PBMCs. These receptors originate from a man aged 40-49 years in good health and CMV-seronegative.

CDR3 bases: TGTGCCAGCAGTGACGTAAACATTCAGTACTTC. Its protein is CASSDVNIQYF. The V call is TRBV6-1, the J call TRBJ2-4; D is unclear. CDR3 size: 11 residues. V lost 3 bases and J lost 6, with 3 bases in between. Germline lookup yields CDR1 MNHNS and CDR2 SASEGT.

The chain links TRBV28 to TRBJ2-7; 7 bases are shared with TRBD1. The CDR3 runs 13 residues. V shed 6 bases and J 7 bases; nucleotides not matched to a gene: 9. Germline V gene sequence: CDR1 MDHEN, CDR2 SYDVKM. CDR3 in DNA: TGTGCCAGCAGCCAGACAGGGACGGGGGAGCAGTACTTC. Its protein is CASSQTGTGEQYF. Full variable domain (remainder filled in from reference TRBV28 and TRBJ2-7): DVKVTQSSRYLVKRTGEKVFLECVQDMDHENMFWYRQDPGLGLRLIYFSYDVKMKEKGDIPEGYSVSREKKERFSLILESASTNQTSMYLCASSQTGTGEQYFGPGTRLTVT.

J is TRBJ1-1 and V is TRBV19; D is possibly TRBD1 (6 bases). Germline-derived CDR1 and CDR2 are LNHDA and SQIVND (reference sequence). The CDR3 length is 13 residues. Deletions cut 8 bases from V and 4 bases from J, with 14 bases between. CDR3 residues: CASAIGGGTEAFF. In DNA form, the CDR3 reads TGTGCCAGTGCCATAGGGGGGGGCACTGAAGCTTTCTTT.

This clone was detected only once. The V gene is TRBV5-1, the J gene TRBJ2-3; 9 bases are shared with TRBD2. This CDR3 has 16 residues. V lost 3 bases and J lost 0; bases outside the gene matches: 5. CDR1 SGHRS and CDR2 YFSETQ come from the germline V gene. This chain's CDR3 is CASSSRAGGSTDTQYF. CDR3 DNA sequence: TGCGCCAGCAGCTCTAGGGCGGGGGGGAGCACAGATACGCAGTATTTT.

The CDR3 here is CASSFVATEAFF. In DNA, the CDR3 is TGTGCCAGCAGCTTTGTAGCGACTGAAGCTTTCTTT. The rearrangement uses TRBV5-8 and TRBJ1-1; D not certain. CDR1 and CDR2 (germline): SGHTS, YDEGEE. Trimming took 2 bases from V and 5 from J, leaving 7 bases between them. The CDR3 runs 12 residues.